Below are 13 T cell receptor beta chains sequenced from a single sample in a study of CD8 T cells in ankylosing spondylitis. Study findings and constraints: Among TCR beta sequences, a motif of roughly 8 highly homologous variants appeared characteristic of ankylosing spondylitis blood.

TCRdb analysed the 5' RACE reads with MiXCR anew, one entry per CDR3 protein. The data show 700,000 or so distinct CDR3 sequences, with 15% to 20% seen just once and under 20% held by the top ten. Their recognized antigens are unknown. Sequenced material: blood, either unsorted or a sorted T cell fraction (not recorded which). The receptors were sampled from a male donor with ankylosing spondylitis.

The sample holds a few counts of this clonotype. The chain combines TRBV12-3 or TRBV12-4 with TRBJ1-1, with 7 positions matching TRBD1. There are 14 residues in the CDR3. The J segment lost 6 bases and the V segment lost 5 bases, leaving 9 bases of the junction unmatched. The CDR3, as DNA: TGTGCCAGCAGTCCAGGGGGTTATGGCGCTGAAGCTTTCTTT. This sequence encodes CASSPGGYGAEAFF.

In this sample, this clonotype turned up a few times. The J gene is TRBJ2-7, the V gene TRBV4-2; a weak D match, TRBD1 (6 bases). The germline V gene encodes CDR1 LGHNA and CDR2 YNFKEQ. This CDR3 comprises 17 residues. With 1 base removed from V and 0 bases from J, the gap between germline ends came to 16 bases. The DNA of the CDR3 is TGTGCCAGCAGCCAAGTCCAACCTATGGACAGCTCCTACGAGCAGTACTTC. Translating it yields CASSQVQPMDSSYEQYF.

In DNA, the CDR3 is TGTGCCACCAGCAGAGGCAGGGCCAGCTTTTCCTACGAGCAGTACTTC. It codes for CATSRGRASFSYEQYF. The rearrangement joins TRBV15 to TRBJ2-7, with a possible D match to TRBD1 (5 bases). The length of the CDR3 is 16 residues. Per germline, CDR1 LNHNV and CDR2 YYDKDF (reference sequence). V lost 1 base and J 1 base, leaving 14 bases between the germline ends.

This clonotype has more than one count but fewer than ten. The gene calls are TRBV12-5 and TRBJ1-3; D gene unclear. Germline V gene lookup returns CDR1 LGHNT and CDR2 FRNRAP. Trimming removed 6 bases at V and 0 bases at J, with 9 bases between. This CDR3 has 14 amino acids. The CDR3 loop is CASGMTNSGNTIYF. As DNA, the CDR3 is TGTGCTAGTGGCATGACTAACTCTGGAAACACCATATATTTT.

This clonotype was observed a handful of times. This chain connects TRBV15 to TRBJ1-4, with D unclear. V was pared by 0 bases and J by 7 bases, with 12 bases between. Germline loops: CDR1 LNHNV, CDR2 YYDKDF (reference sequence). This CDR3 contains 15 residues. CDR3 nucleotides: TGTGCCACCAGCAGAGAACAAAAAGGGAGTGAAAAACTGTTTTTT. It specifies CATSREQKGSEKLFF.

Only a few counts were recorded for this clonotype. The J gene is TRBJ2-7, the V gene TRBV2; the D is unclear. CDR1 and CDR2 from the germline V gene are SNHLY and FYNNEI. The CDR3 is 14 residues long. Trimming removed 7 bases at V and 3 bases at J, with 16 bases between. The CDR3 loop reads CASTSGQASYEQYF. The CDR3 DNA follows: TGTGCCAGCACCTCCGGTCAGGCGAGCTACGAGCAGTACTTC.

The CDR3 reads CSVEDRQGYEQFF. In DNA form, the CDR3 reads TGCAGCGTTGAAGATAGACAGGGCTATGAGCAGTTCTTC. The rearrangement links TRBV29-1 to TRBJ2-1; TRBD1 agrees at 7 bases. Germline values: CDR1 SQVTM, CDR2 ANQGSEA. The J segment lost 8 bases and the V segment lost 0 bases, leaving 4 bases of the junction unmatched. The CDR3 length is 13 residues.

This clonotype was seen a handful of times. V usage is TRBV29-1 and J usage is TRBJ2-3, with a tentative D call TRBD2 (5 bases). The CDR3 has 13 residues. CDR1 and CDR2 from the germline V gene are SQVTM and ANQGSEA. Trimming took off 6 bases at V and 1 base at J, with 11 bases between the two ends. The CDR3 DNA follows: TGCAGCGTGACGGGGTTGGGCACAGATACGCAGTATTTT. Its translation is CSVTGLGTDTQYF.

The chain carries TRBV2 and TRBJ2-1, with a tentative D call TRBD2 (6 bases). The CDR3 consists of 15 residues. Germline CDR1 is SNHLY and CDR2 is FYNNEI. Trimming shortened V by 0 bases and J by 5 bases, and 11 bases separated the two germline ends. The CDR3 nucleotides read TGTGCCAGCAGTGAAGCTGGCGGGGTGAACAATGAGCAGTTCTTC. It specifies CASSEAGGVNNEQFF.

V usage is TRBV9 and J usage is TRBJ2-5; 8 bases are a match to TRBD2. This CDR3 contains 14 residues. Germline lookup yields CDR1 SGDLS and CDR2 YYNGEE. With V trimmed by 0 bases and J by 3 bases, 1 base remained unmatched. The CDR3 spells CASSVGSGEETQYF. The CDR3 nucleotides are TGTGCCAGCAGCGTAGGTAGCGGGGAAGAGACCCAGTACTTC.

This clonotype occurred a few times. The genes are TRBV20-1 and TRBJ2-7; the match to TRBD2 covers 9 bases. The CDR3 loop spans 14 amino acids. The germline gives CDR1 DFQATT, CDR2 SNEGSKA (reference sequence). J gave up 2 bases and V 6 bases, and 8 bases lay outside the gene matches. The CDR3 loop is CSAAGTSSTYEQYF. In nucleotides, the CDR3 is TGCAGTGCGGCCGGGACTAGCAGCACCTACGAGCAGTACTTC.

The table lists this clonotype with a few counts. This chain uses TRBV4-3 with TRBJ2-7; D unresolved. Germline CDR1 and CDR2: LGHNA and YSLEER. Trimming stripped 0 bases from V and 7 bases from J, with 13 bases between. The CDR3 has 14 residues. The CDR3 DNA reads as TGCGCCAGCAGCCAAGACCGAGCTTCCTGGGAGCAGTACTTC. Its protein product is CASSQDRASWEQYF.

In its sample, this clonotype was seen many times. V is TRBV7-9 and J is TRBJ2-1; D is possibly TRBD2 (5 bases). CDR1 is SEHNR and CDR2 is FQNEAQ in the germline V gene (reference sequence). This CDR3 comprises 15 residues. The ends were cut back, 2 bases at V and 1 base at J, with 9 bases in the middle. The DNA for the CDR3 is TGTGCCAGCAGCTTAAGGGAGACATCCTACAATGAGCAGTTCTTC. It translates to CASSLRETSYNEQFF. Looking up the rest from reference TRBV7-9 and TRBJ2-1 gives the full variable domain: DTGVSQNPRHKITKRGQNVTFRCDPISEHNRLYWYRQTLGQGPEFLTYFQNEAQLEKSRLLSDRFSAERPKGSFSTLEIQRTEQGDSAMYLCASSLRETSYNEQFFGPGTRLTVL.